What follows describes a single TCR beta chain. This clone was counted once. Which antigen it targets is not known. Qualities for individual bases were not recorded, and no much larger clone is one base off. The record originates from a study of T cell changes during pregnancy in multiple sclerosis (dated by TCRdb to about 2019). Regarding the study in general: The study examined how the T cell repertoire changed over the course of pregnancy in women with multiple sclerosis.

Library prep was done by the immunoSEQ multiplex PCR assay. TCRdb took over this immuneACCESS table, retaining in-frame rearrangements with V and J assigned. Such tables are incomplete; in checked studies, under half of the missing clones stem from an unresolved V gene, and the remainder is unexplained. The sample yields 50,000 to 65,000 clones; 96% were counted once. 2% to 2.5% of the sample is taken by the ten largest. The CDR3, cysteine through phenylalanine, is 15 amino acids long. The sequence is cut down to CDR3 DNA, 45 bases in frame from base 1. The germline V gene (reference sequence) sets CDR1 to MNHEY and CDR2 to SMNVEV. Here V drops 4 bases and J drops 0 bases, and the junction holds 3 bases not matched to any gene.

The chain is encoded by TRBV27 joined to TRBJ1-5; TRBD1 fits 7 bases in the junction. The receptor was isolated from a female donor with multiple sclerosis, enrolled in a pregnancy study. The specimen was CD8+ T cells from peripheral blood mononuclear cells, collected after pregnancy. For the CDR3, the sequence is CASSSSGGSNQPQHF. The nucleotide sequence is given as TGTGCCAGCAGTTCCTCAGGGGGTAGCAATCAGCCCCAGCATTTT.